This T cell receptor (beta chain) was found in a study of cytomegalovirus exposure and HLA in healthy donors. Overall study context: In a later analysis, it was reported that the roughly 130 validation repertoires had been produced on the same platform as the roughly 610 repertoires belonging to the first cohort.

Produced via immunoSEQ multiplex PCR; TCRdb's table is partial and in-frame only. The table records roughly 77,000 clones, around 95% of them present only once. The V and J ends lost 0 bases and 1 base respectively, with 30 bases between them. The CDR3 has 22 residues. Germline values: CDR1 MGHRA, CDR2 YSYEKL. The donors were members of the validation cohort, which comprised about 120 subjects and was separate from the first cohort of about 700 subjects. This clone was detected only once. Antigen unknown. General study findings and limits: The study put 150 or so TCR beta chains on its list as cytomegalovirus-associated. The classifier was said to identify cytomegalovirus status with high specificity and sensitivity.

The sample comprised PBMCs. This clonotype originated in a young woman in good health and CMV-seronegative. This chain links TRBV4-1 with TRBJ2-5; possible D gene TRBD1, 6 bases. CDR3 in amino acids: CASSQEGQHYPHHHPFQETQYF. CDR3 nucleotides: TGCGCCAGCAGCCAAGAAGGACAGCACTATCCGCATCATCATCCATTCCAAGAGACCCAGTACTTC.